Below are 24 T cell receptor beta chains sequenced from a single sample in a study of T cells in localized non-small cell lung cancer. Only in-frame clones appear in the TCRdb table, and some are missing; sequencing was by immunoSEQ multiplex PCR. The data show about 72,000 clones, roughly 86% seen once. The sequences come from peripheral blood, collected before any cancer treatment. The receptors here all came from a female donor over 55 with stage I lung adenocarcinoma.

This clone was seen only a few times. The chain carries TRBV19 and TRBJ2-7, with no clear D. Germline V gives CDR1 LNHDA, CDR2 SQIVND (reference sequence). Trimming removed 3 bases at V and 3 bases at J, with 9 bases between. CDR3 size: 13 residues. CDR3 amino acids: CASSIGTHYEQYF. CDR3 sequence (DNA): TGTGCCAGTAGTATTGGCACCCACTACGAGCAGTACTTC.

The chain recombines TRBV25-1 with TRBJ1-1; no firm D call. In germline, CDR1 is MGHDK, CDR2 SYGVNS. The CDR3 has 17 amino acids. V lost 0 bases and J 5 bases, leaving 19 bases between the germline ends. The CDR3 DNA sequence: TGTGCCAGCAGTGAATATACTGTCATCGGACGGATTACTGAAGCTTTCTTT. Its translation: CASSEYTVIGRITEAFF.

This clone showed up just a few times. The chain carries TRBV7-3 and TRBJ2-2; the D is unclear. This CDR3 is built from 12 residues. Germline values: CDR1 SGHTA, CDR2 FQGTGA. V was trimmed by 2 bases and J by 8 bases, leaving 6 bases between them. CDR3 region: CASSLQMGELFF. DNA of the CDR3: TGTGCCAGCAGCTTACAGATGGGGGAGCTGTTTTTT.

The chain combines TRBV2 with TRBJ2-7; TRBD1 agrees at 8 bases. Germline V CDR1 and CDR2: SNHLY, FYNNEI. V shed 5 bases and J 4 bases; nucleotides not matched to a gene: 13. The CDR3 consists of 16 residues. CDR3 loop: CASSPVVPQGAYEQYF. CDR3 nucleotides: TGTGCCAGCAGTCCCGTCGTTCCCCAGGGGGCGTACGAGCAGTACTTC.

The CDR3 DNA reads TGTGCCAGCAGTTTAAAGACAGGGCCTTCCTACGAGCAGTACTTC. Amino acids: CASSLKTGPSYEQYF. The chain has TRBV6-5 and TRBJ2-7, with 7 bases aligning to TRBD1. CDR3 length: 15 residues. J lost 1 base, V lost 4 bases, and 7 bases had no gene match. CDR1 and CDR2 (germline): MNHEY, SVGAGI.

The rearrangement uses TRBV30 and TRBJ1-5, with a weak D call TRBD1 (6 bases). CDR3 length: 13 amino acids. Germline assignment: CDR1 GTSNPN and CDR2 SVGIG (reference sequence). Trimming removed 0 bases at V and 7 bases at J, with 10 bases between. CDR3 bases: TGTGCCTGGAGTGTAAACAGGGACCAGCCCCAGCATTTT. Encoded protein: CAWSVNRDQPQHF.

The chain employs TRBV2 and TRBJ2-5, with no clear D. The CDR3 runs to 14 residues. The germline CDR1 and CDR2 sequences are SNHLY and FYNNEI. V gave up 3 bases and J gave up 2 bases, with 10 bases separating them. The CDR3 nucleotides are TGTGCCAGCAGTGAGTACAGAAAGCAAGAGACCCAGTACTTC. Residues: CASSEYRKQETQYF.

V and J are TRBV9 and TRBJ2-1; TRBD1 matches 9 bases. Trimming cost V 3 bases and J 5 bases; bases outside gene matches: 9. CDR3 length equals 16 residues. Germline CDR1 SGDLS, CDR2 YYNGEE. The CDR3 region is CASSAGPGQGDNEQFF. The CDR3 DNA sequence: TGTGCCAGCAGCGCGGGACCGGGACAGGGAGACAATGAGCAGTTCTTC.

V usage is TRBV18 and J usage is TRBJ2-6; the D gene is possibly TRBD1 (6 bases). The V end was cut by 3 bases, the J end by 1 base, with 16 bases between. The CDR3 covers 18 residues. CDR1 is KGHSH and CDR2 is LQKENI in the germline V gene. The CDR3 loop reads CASSPVRQEGSGANVLTF. Here the CDR3 DNA reads TGTGCCAGCTCACCGGTGAGACAGGAAGGATCTGGGGCCAACGTCCTGACTTTC.

The chain joins TRBV5-1 to TRBJ1-2; 9 bases are a match to TRBD1. CDR3 size: 15 residues. Unmatched junction bases numbered 8, after V lost 4 bases and J lost 4 bases. Germline CDR1 reads SGHRS; CDR2 reads YFSETQ. CDR3: CASSQGQGSGYGYTF. DNA for the CDR3: TGCGCCAGCAGCCAGGGACAGGGATCGGGCTATGGCTACACCTTC.

The J gene is TRBJ1-2, the V gene TRBV19, with D tentatively TRBD1 (6 bases). This CDR3 has 17 residues. Trimming pared 6 bases from V and 2 bases from J, leaving 22 bases between. From germline, CDR1 is LNHDA and CDR2 SQIVND (reference sequence). The CDR3 here is CASSIGGTYEINYGYTF. CDR3 sequence (DNA): TGTGCCAGTAGCATCGGTGGGACATACGAGATCAACTATGGCTACACCTTC. Full variable domain (outside the CDR3, taken from reference TRBV19 and TRBJ1-2): DGGITQSPKYLFRKEGQNVTLSCEQNLNHDAMYWYRQDPGQGLRLIYYSQIVNDFQKGDIAEGYSVSREKKESFPLTVTSAQKNPTAFYLCASSIGGTYEINYGYTFGSGTRLTVV.

The chain combines TRBV7-3 with TRBJ2-1; no clear D. The CDR3 runs to 13 residues. The germline CDR1 and CDR2 sequences are SGHTA and FQGTGA. Trimming left V 0 bases short and J 6 bases short, with 6 bases between. The DNA for the CDR3 is TGTGCCAGCAGCTTAACGACAAGCAATGAGCAGTTCTTC. It encodes CASSLTTSNEQFF.

This chain links TRBV7-6 with TRBJ1-5, with D unclear. The V gene lost 9 bases and the J gene lost 3 bases, with 18 bases spanning the gap. The CDR3 totals 15 residues. From germline, CDR1 is SGHVS and CDR2 FNYEAQ. The CDR3 sequence is CARETGIRNNQPQHF. CDR3 DNA: TGTGCCAGAGAAACCGGGATCAGAAACAATCAGCCCCAGCATTTT. Together with reference TRBV7-6 and TRBJ1-5, the CDR3 gives the full variable domain: GAGVSQSPRYKVTKRGQDVALRCDPISGHVSLYWYRQALGQGPEFLTYFNYEAQQDKSGLPNDRFSAERPEGSISTLTIQRTEQRDSAMYRCARETGIRNNQPQHFGDGTRLSIL.

The chain joins TRBV9 to TRBJ1-1, with a possible D match to TRBD1 (6 bases). Germline V gene lookup returns CDR1 SGDLS and CDR2 YYNGEE. The CDR3 runs to 15 residues. V was clipped by 6 bases and J by 1 base, with 16 bases between them. The CDR3 spells CASTPSGTKNTEAFF. The CDR3, as DNA: TGTGCCAGCACTCCCTCCGGGACAAAGAACACTGAAGCTTTCTTT.

This chain connects TRBV30 to TRBJ2-7, with D possibly matching TRBD1 (6 bases). Germline V gene sequence: CDR1 GTSNPN, CDR2 SVGIG (reference sequence). This CDR3 spans 13 amino acids. V dropped 0 bases and J dropped 4 bases, with 10 bases sitting between them. CDR3 region: CAWSVNRAYEQYF. The CDR3 nucleotides are TGTGCCTGGAGTGTGAACAGGGCTTACGAGCAGTACTTC.

This clone occurred a few times. The rearrangement joins TRBV18 to TRBJ1-1, with D unresolved. The CDR3 length is 12 residues. Trimming took off 6 bases at V and 5 bases at J, with 10 bases between the two ends. In germline, CDR1 is KGHSH, CDR2 LQKENI. DNA for the CDR3: TGTGCCAGCTCCCCTCCGGGAACTGAAGCTTTCTTT. It encodes CASSPPGTEAFF.

This chain joins TRBV6-1 and TRBJ1-5; possibly TRBD1 for D (6 bases). The CDR3 runs to 14 residues. V dropped 6 bases and J dropped 4 bases, with 13 bases sitting between them. Germline values: CDR1 MNHNS, CDR2 SASEGT. CDR3 loop: CASRDSAGNQPQHF. The CDR3 DNA is TGTGCCAGCAGGGACAGCGCGGGGAATCAGCCCCAGCATTTT.

The rearrangement uses TRBV2 and TRBJ1-2, with 7 bases fitting TRBD1. Germline V gives CDR1 SNHLY, CDR2 FYNNEI. The trim removed 11 bases at V and 9 bases at J, leaving 9 bases unmatched. The length of the CDR3 is 11 residues. The CDR3 nucleotides read TGTGCCTCTTCCGGGACAGCCCGCTACACCTTC. Its protein is CASSGTARYTF.

This clone was seen a few times. The V call is TRBV6-1, the J call TRBJ1-5; D gene unclear. The CDR3 is 14 residues long. V was shortened by 3 bases and J by 7 bases, with 13 bases between the two germline ends. The germline V gene has CDR1 MNHNS and CDR2 SASEGT. CDR3: CASSDRVGWQPQHF. DNA of the CDR3: TGTGCCAGCAGTGATCGGGTGGGTTGGCAGCCCCAGCATTTT.

This chain connects TRBV27 to TRBJ2-7; 12 nucleotides match TRBD2. Germline loops: CDR1 MNHEY, CDR2 SMNVEV (reference sequence). The V gene end was trimmed by 5 bases and the J gene end by 6 bases; junction bases not matched to a gene: 5. There are 14 residues in the CDR3. The CDR3 coding sequence is TGTGCCAGCAGTCGGGGACTAGCGGGCTCCGAGCAGTACTTC. This encodes CASSRGLAGSEQYF.

This rearrangement joins TRBV6-5 to TRBJ1-2; D uncertain. The CDR3 is 14 amino acids. The ends were cut back, 6 bases at V and 3 bases at J, with 14 bases in the middle. CDR1 and CDR2 (germline): MNHEY, SVGAGI. CDR3 amino acids: CASSEIYRDYGYTF. The CDR3 DNA sequence: TGTGCCAGCAGCGAAATATACAGAGACTATGGCTACACCTTC.

The genes are TRBV5-1 and TRBJ2-1, with 8 bases aligning to TRBD2. CDR1 and CDR2 from the germline V gene are SGHRS and YFSETQ. This CDR3 contains 15 residues. With 4 bases clipped from V and 0 bases from J, the junction kept 3 bases outside the gene matches. This CDR3 reads CASSESGSSYNEQFF. The CDR3 bases are TGCGCCAGCAGCGAAAGCGGGAGCTCCTACAATGAGCAGTTCTTC.

J is TRBJ1-1 and V is TRBV6-1; D call uncertain. V lost 4 bases and J lost 1, with 7 bases in between. CDR1 and CDR2 from the germline V gene are MNHNS and SASEGT. This CDR3 is 13 amino acids long. The chain's CDR3 is CASSVDPNTEAFF. The CDR3 DNA sequence: TGTGCCAGCAGTGTGGATCCGAACACTGAAGCTTTCTTT.

V and J are TRBV11-3 and TRBJ2-7; D may be TRBD1 or TRBD2 (6 bases each). The V end was cut by 5 bases, the J end by 11 bases, with 13 bases between. Germline CDR1 and CDR2: SGHNT and YENEEA. This CDR3 has 11 amino acids. The CDR3: CASSPGAMEYF. The CDR3 coding sequence is TGTGCCAGCAGCCCGGGGGCAATGGAGTACTTC.